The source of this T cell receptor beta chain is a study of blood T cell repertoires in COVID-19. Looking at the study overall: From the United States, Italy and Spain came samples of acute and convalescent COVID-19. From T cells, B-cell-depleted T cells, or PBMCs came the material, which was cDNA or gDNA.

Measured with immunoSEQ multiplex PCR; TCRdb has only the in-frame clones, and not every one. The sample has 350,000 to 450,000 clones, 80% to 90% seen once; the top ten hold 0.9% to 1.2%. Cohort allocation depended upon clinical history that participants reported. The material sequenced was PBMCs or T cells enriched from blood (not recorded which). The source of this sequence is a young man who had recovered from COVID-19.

Here the CDR3 reads CARSQGTGTQYF. Here the CDR3 DNA reads TGCGCCAGATCGCAGGGGACGGGGACCCAGTACTTC. The V gene is TRBV10-1, the J gene TRBJ2-5, with a weak D call TRBD1 (6 bases). V was pared by 9 bases and J by 7 bases, with 15 bases between. CDR3 length: 12 residues. Germline V gene sequence: CDR1 WNHNN, CDR2 SYGVQD (reference sequence).